The 28 T cell receptor beta chains listed next were all sequenced from one sample in a study of response to subunit inactivated influenza vaccine. One entry per CDR3 protein, called by TCRdb with MiXCR from the RT-PCR reads. The sample shows some 640,000 distinct CDR3 sequences, about 14% of them seen only once. The input for sequencing was PBMCs from blood, taken 14 to 15 days before vaccination. The receptors derive from a man aged 50 to 59 who received an inactivated influenza vaccine.

This clonotype has more than one count but fewer than ten. The chain carries TRBV24-1 and TRBJ2-1, with D perhaps TRBD2 (6 bases). This CDR3 has 15 residues. Deletions cut 5 bases from V and 4 bases from J, with 14 bases between. Germline V lookup: CDR1 KGHDR, CDR2 SFDVKD. The CDR3 sequence is CATSGPGDEYNEQFF. The CDR3 region has the DNA TGTGCCACCAGTGGCCCGGGGGACGAGTACAATGAGCAGTTCTTC.

CDR3 DNA: TGTGCCAGCAGCCTCGGGCCCCAATGGGGAAACATTCAGTACTTC. Protein product: CASSLGPQWGNIQYF. The V call is TRBV3-1, the J call TRBJ2-4, with D unresolved. Germline V gene data show CDR1 as LGHDT and CDR2 as YNNKEL (reference sequence). The V end lost 4 bases, the J end lost 6 bases, and 16 bases lay between the germline ends. The CDR3 has 15 residues.

V and J are TRBV7-2 and TRBJ2-3; tentative D call: TRBD2 (6 bases). CDR3 size: 15 residues. Trimming stripped 1 base from V and 1 base from J, with 9 bases between. The germline V gene has CDR1 SGHTA and CDR2 FQGNSA. The CDR3 region is CASSLEGGGTDTQYF. For the CDR3, the DNA is TGTGCCAGCAGCTTAGAGGGCGGGGGCACAGATACGCAGTATTTT.

This chain uses TRBV6-2 or TRBV6-3 with TRBJ2-7, with 8 bases identical to TRBD1. Germline V lookup: CDR1 MNHEY, CDR2 SVGEGT. V lost 6 bases to trimming and J lost 3 bases; unmatched junction nucleotides: 10. The CDR3 loop spans 15 amino acids. The CDR3 protein is CASRATGAANYEQYF. The DNA of the CDR3 is TGTGCCAGCAGAGCGACAGGGGCCGCAAACTACGAGCAGTACTTC.

The chain joins TRBV28 to TRBJ1-5, with 9 bases matching TRBD1. The junction had 7 bases not matched to a gene; V was cut back by 3 bases and J by 4 bases. This CDR3 has 16 amino acids. Germline CDR1 reads MDHEN; CDR2 reads SYDVKM. Here the CDR3 DNA reads TGTGCCAGCAGTTTTCACACAGGGGGCACAAATCAGCCCCAGCATTTT. Encoded protein: CASSFHTGGTNQPQHF.

In this sample, this clonotype turned up many times. The genes are TRBV29-1 and TRBJ2-7; 7 nucleotides line up with TRBD2. The CDR3 loop spans 14 amino acids. Looked up from germline, CDR1 is SQVTM and CDR2 is ANQGSEA. Trimming took 5 bases from V and 4 from J; bases not matched to a gene: 11. The CDR3 bases are TGCAGCGTTTCTAACAGACTAGCCAAGTACGAGCAGTACTTC. Residues: CSVSNRLAKYEQYF.

The gene calls are TRBV7-2 and TRBJ1-5; the match to TRBD1 covers 7 bases. The CDR3 length is 16 residues. Germline loops: CDR1 SGHTA, CDR2 FQGNSA. V lost 1 base, J lost 5 bases, and 8 bases stayed unmatched. The CDR3 DNA is TGTGCCAGCAGCTTAGGGACAGGATTGCGCCATCAGCCCCAGCATTTT. Its translation is CASSLGTGLRHQPQHF.

In this sample, this clonotype turned up a few times. The rearrangement links TRBV6-5 to TRBJ1-1; D is unclear. There are 14 residues in the CDR3. Trimming left V 0 bases short and J 0 bases short, with 5 bases between. Germline values: CDR1 MNHEY, CDR2 SVGAGI. As DNA, the CDR3 is TGTGCCAGCAGTTACTCGGCGATGAACACTGAAGCTTTCTTT. This encodes CASSYSAMNTEAFF.

This clonotype has more than one count but fewer than ten. CDR3 sequence reads: CASSHRVANTGELFF. The CDR3 DNA is TGTGCCAGCAGCCATCGCGTAGCGAACACCGGGGAGCTGTTTTTT. V is TRBV7-9 and J is TRBJ2-2; D is ambiguous. The ends were cut back, 5 bases at V and 0 bases at J, with 10 bases in the middle. CDR3 length: 15 residues. The germline gives CDR1 SEHNR, CDR2 FQNEAQ (reference sequence). The full variable domain, rest sourced from reference TRBV7-9 and TRBJ2-2, is DTGVSQNPRHKITKRGQNVTFRCDPISEHNRLYWYRQTLGQGPEFLTYFQNEAQLEKSRLLSDRFSAERPKGSFSTLEIQRTEQGDSAMYLCASSHRVANTGELFFGEGSRLTVL.

This clonotype was detected only a few times. The V and J genes are TRBV12-3 or TRBV12-4 and TRBJ2-7, with no clear D. V dropped 5 bases and J dropped 6 bases, with 8 bases sitting between them. The CDR3 covers 11 residues. This chain's CDR3 is CASSILLEQYF. The CDR3, as DNA: TGTGCCAGCAGTATTCTTCTCGAGCAGTACTTC.

J is TRBJ2-1 and V is TRBV7-2, with 11 bases aligning to TRBD2. The J segment lost 5 bases and the V segment lost 2 bases, leaving 2 bases of the junction unmatched. Germline assignment: CDR1 SGHTA and CDR2 FQGNSA. The CDR3 runs to 15 residues. The CDR3, as DNA: TGTGCCAGCAGCTTATCGACTAGCGGGAACAATGAGCAGTTCTTC. Its translation is CASSLSTSGNNEQFF.

This clonotype showed up many times. The rearrangement joins TRBV27 to TRBJ1-5; D is perhaps TRBD1 (6 bases). V was shortened by 0 bases and J by 5 bases, with 8 bases between the two germline ends. The germline V gene has CDR1 MNHEY and CDR2 SMNVEV (reference sequence). The CDR3 is made up of 14 amino acids. In DNA, the CDR3 is TGTGCCAGCAGTTTATCCAGGGGCGATCAGCCCCAGCATTTT. Translated, it gives CASSLSRGDQPQHF.

This chain uses TRBV5-1 with TRBJ1-3; no firm D call. This CDR3 has 15 residues. The germline V gene encodes CDR1 SGHRS and CDR2 YFSETQ. V lost 0 bases to trimming and J lost 1 base, with 8 bases between them. CDR3: CASSLGQPSGNTIYF. The CDR3, as DNA: TGCGCCAGCAGCTTGGGGCAGCCTTCTGGAAACACCATATATTTT.

The rearrangement uses TRBV29-1 and TRBJ2-2; D is unresolved. Germline V CDR1 and CDR2: SQVTM, ANQGSEA. The CDR3 extends over 11 amino acids. V dropped 5 bases and J dropped 2 bases, with 3 bases sitting between them. This CDR3 is CSVTNTGELFF. The CDR3 DNA reads as TGCAGCGTTACCAACACCGGGGAGCTGTTTTTT.

V usage is TRBV12-3 or TRBV12-4 and J usage is TRBJ1-4; a weak D match, TRBD1 (6 bases). Trimming left V 2 bases short and J 10 bases short, with 14 bases between. The CDR3 length is 14 residues. The CDR3: CASSLLQGGGKLFF. CDR3 nucleotides: TGTGCCAGCAGTTTACTGCAGGGAGGGGGAAAACTGTTTTTT.

The chain recombines TRBV6-1 with TRBJ2-2; TRBD2 aligns across 7 bases. The V segment lost 10 bases and the J segment 4 bases; nucleotides outside the gene matches: 3. The CDR3 has 12 amino acids. Germline lookup yields CDR1 MNHNS and CDR2 SASEGT. The CDR3 spells CATWGGTGELFF. DNA for the CDR3: TGTGCCACCTGGGGGGGCACCGGGGAGCTGTTTTTT.

This clonotype has only a few counts. V usage is TRBV12-3 or TRBV12-4 and J usage is TRBJ1-6, with 8 bases matching TRBD1. The CDR3 consists of 15 residues. The V and J ends lost 2 bases and 11 bases, in that order; junction bases with no gene match: 8. CDR3 in DNA: TGTGCCAGCAGTTTACAGGGGGCGGTTACTACACCCCTCCACTTT. This translates into CASSLQGAVTTPLHF.

This clonotype was counted ten times or more. This sequence joins TRBV5-6 and TRBJ1-5; TRBD1 aligns across 8 bases. Trimming took 4 bases from V and 5 from J; bases not matched to a gene: 8. The CDR3 covers 15 residues. The germline V gene encodes CDR1 SGHDT and CDR2 YYEEEE. For the CDR3, the DNA is TGTGCCAGCAGCCCGTCCCGGGACAGGTATCAGCCCCAGCATTTT. It yields the protein CASSPSRDRYQPQHF.

At least ten counts were recorded for this clonotype. The rearrangement links TRBV28 to TRBJ1-1; unclear D gene. Trimming left V 6 bases short and J 0 bases short, with 17 bases between. Per germline, CDR1 MDHEN and CDR2 SYDVKM. The length of the CDR3 is 16 residues. The DNA of the CDR3 is TGTGCCAGCAGCCCTGGGATGTGGAGATTGAACACTGAAGCTTTCTTT. Translation gives CASSPGMWRLNTEAFF.

The rearrangement links TRBV6-6 to TRBJ2-3; D is unresolved. This CDR3 is built from 11 residues. Between the trimmed V and J ends, which lost 5 bases and 6 bases, there was a span of 6 bases. Germline lookup yields CDR1 MNHNY and CDR2 SVGAGI (reference sequence). The CDR3 loop is CASSRYDTQYF. CDR3 nucleotides: TGTGCCAGCAGTCGATACGATACGCAGTATTTT.

This clonotype has a handful of counts. J is TRBJ2-1 and V is TRBV3-1; no clear D gene. Germline V gene data show CDR1 as LGHDT and CDR2 as YNNKEL (reference sequence). The CDR3 is made up of 13 amino acids. V lost 1 base and J lost 7, with 8 bases in between. This chain's CDR3 is CASSQVIRNEQFF. In DNA form, the CDR3 reads TGTGCCAGCAGCCAAGTAATCAGGAATGAGCAGTTCTTC.

This clonotype has a handful of counts. The V call is TRBV7-9, the J call TRBJ1-6, with D maybe TRBD1 (5 bases). The germline V and J ends were trimmed by 2 bases and 2 bases, with 13 bases remaining between them. Per germline, CDR1 SEHNR and CDR2 FQNEAQ (reference sequence). There are 17 residues in the CDR3. The DNA for the CDR3 is TGTGCCAGCAGCTTATACCGGGGCGGCACCTATAATTCACCCCTCCACTTT. Translation gives CASSLYRGGTYNSPLHF.

This clonotype was recorded a few times. CDR3 sequence (DNA): TGCAGTGCTACCGGGACAGTCTCCTACGAGCAGTACTTC. Protein: CSATGTVSYEQYF. J is TRBJ2-7 and V is TRBV20-1; 7 bases map to TRBD1. This CDR3 contains 13 residues. V shed 4 bases and J 0 bases; nucleotides not matched to a gene: 3. Germline assignment: CDR1 DFQATT and CDR2 SNEGSKA (reference sequence).

The rearrangement joins TRBV15 to TRBJ2-1; the match to TRBD2 covers 11 bases. The V gene end was trimmed by 1 base and the J gene end by 0 bases; junction bases not matched to a gene: 8. The germline V gene has CDR1 LNHNV and CDR2 YYDKDF (reference sequence). This CDR3 is built from 19 residues. CDR3 amino acids: CATSRGLAGSRHSYNEQFF. The CDR3 DNA is TGTGCCACCAGCAGAGGACTAGCGGGATCTAGACACTCCTACAATGAGCAGTTCTTC.

The V gene is TRBV4-1, the J gene TRBJ2-1; D is perhaps TRBD1 (6 bases). The germline gives CDR1 MGHRA, CDR2 YSYEKL. The CDR3 length is 17 residues. Trimming cost V 1 base and J 7 bases, with 20 bases left between them. The CDR3 sequence is CASSQGTGNLVFNEQFF. Written as DNA, the CDR3 is TGCGCCAGCAGCCAAGGTACAGGGAATCTAGTATTTAATGAGCAGTTCTTC.

This chain links TRBV20-1 with TRBJ1-6, with TRBD1 as a possible D gene (5 bases). Germline V gene lookup returns CDR1 DFQATT and CDR2 SNEGSKA (reference sequence). V was clipped by 0 bases and J by 9 bases, with 15 bases between them. This CDR3 region has 15 residues. CDR3 loop: CSARDGGERGSPLHF. DNA of the CDR3: TGCAGTGCTAGAGATGGGGGGGAGAGGGGTTCACCCCTCCACTTT.

This clonotype was seen a handful of times. The chain carries TRBV7-2 and TRBJ2-3, with D possibly being TRBD1 or TRBD2 (6 bases each). The germline V gene encodes CDR1 SGHTA and CDR2 FQGNSA. Trimming left V 10 bases short and J 0 bases short, with 14 bases between. The CDR3 covers 14 residues. For the CDR3, the DNA is TGTGCCACAAGGAGGGGGGTCAGCACAGATACGCAGTATTTT. This gives the protein CATRRGVSTDTQYF.

This clonotype was picked up many times. The V call is TRBV10-3, the J call TRBJ1-3; 7 nucleotides line up with TRBD1. This CDR3 contains 15 residues. The trim removed 7 bases at V and 10 bases at J, leaving 16 bases unmatched. Looked up from germline, CDR1 is ENHRY and CDR2 is SYGVKD. CDR3 in DNA: TGTGCCATCACCCAACAGGGGCGAACTGGGGGTACCATATATTTT. This gives the protein CAITQQGRTGGTIYF.